The clone carrying this TCR beta chain was recorded at least ten times. This specimen comes from a study of T-cell reconstitution after alpha-beta-depleted transplantation in children. CDR1 and CDR2 from the germline V gene are DFQATT and SNEGSKA (reference sequence). This CDR3 is 15 amino acids long. V was pared by 5 bases and J by 6 bases, with 12 bases of the junction left unmatched. TCRbeta library construction was performed incorporating unique molecular identifiers. TCRdb called the PCR reads again in MiXCR, with one record for every CDR3 protein. Here the sample spans some 72,000 distinct CDR3 sequences, about 7% being singletons.

V usage is TRBV20-1 and J usage is TRBJ2-3; 9 bases are shared with TRBD2. Sequencing used PBMCs from the stem cell graft donor, obtained from the stem cell graft. The clonotype comes from a human donor who donated a stem cell graft to a child with acute lymphoblastic leukemia. The CDR3 sequence is CSAPPLAGSYDTQYF. The CDR3 DNA is TGCAGTGCTCCCCCTCTAGCGGGATCATACGATACGCAGTATTTT.